Listed here is a single T cell receptor beta chain. Per the authors' pipeline: Reference gene primer amplification gave nucleated cell count estimates. Generated by immunoSEQ multiplex PCR, the TCRdb table keeps only in-frame clones and is missing some. The V and J calls and clone size were taken over from that table, and D and trimming were inferred from the DNA. The top ten hold about 15% of the sample, which has roughly 30,000 clones, around nine tenths seen once. This sample is part of a study of blood T cell repertoires in COVID-19. For the study at large: The analysed material was cDNA or gDNA that came from T cells, B-cell-depleted T cells, or PBMCs.

Germline CDR1 and CDR2: SGHDT and YYEEEE. The CDR3 is 15 residues long. V lost 3 bases to trimming and J lost 3 bases; unmatched junction nucleotides: 5. The sample consisted of peripheral blood. This clonotype was obtained from a human donor in a cohort sampled during active COVID-19. The V and J genes are TRBV5-6 and TRBJ2-1, with TRBD2 matching over 8 bases. The CDR3 coding sequence is TGTGCCAGCAGCTCACTAGCGGCTGACTACAATGAGCAGTTCTTC. It is translated as CASSSLAADYNEQFF. Together with reference TRBV5-6 and TRBJ2-1, the CDR3 gives the full variable domain: DAGVTQSPTHLIKTRGQQVTLRCSPKSGHDTVSWYQQALGQGPQFIFQYYEEEERQRGNFPDRFSGHQFPNYSSELNVNALLLGDSALYLCASSSLAADYNEQFFGPGTRLTVL.